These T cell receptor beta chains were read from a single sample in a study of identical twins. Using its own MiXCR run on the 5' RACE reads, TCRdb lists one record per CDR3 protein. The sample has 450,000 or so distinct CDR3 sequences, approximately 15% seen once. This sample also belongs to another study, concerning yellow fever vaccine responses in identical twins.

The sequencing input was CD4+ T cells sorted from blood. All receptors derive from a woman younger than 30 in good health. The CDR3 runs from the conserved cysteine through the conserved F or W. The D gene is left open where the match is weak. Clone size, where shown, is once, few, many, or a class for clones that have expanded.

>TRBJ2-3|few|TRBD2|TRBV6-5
CASSYRGLAPVTDTQYF
TGTGCCAGCAGTTACAGGGGACTAGCTCCTGTCACAGATACGCAGTATTTT
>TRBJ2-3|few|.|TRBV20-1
CSAPGNPSSYF
TGCAGTGCCCCGGGCAACCCCAGCTCATATTTT
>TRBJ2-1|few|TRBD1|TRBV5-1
CASSYGQGFINEQFF
TGCGCCAGCAGCTACGGACAGGGTTTCATTAATGAGCAGTTCTTC
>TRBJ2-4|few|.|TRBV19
CASRGAEGTKAKNIQYF
TGTGCCAGTAGAGGGGCGGAGGGTACCAAAGCCAAAAACATTCAGTACTTC
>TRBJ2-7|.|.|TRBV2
CASRGPTYEQYF
TGTGCCAGCAGGGGGCCGACCTACGAGCAGTACTTC
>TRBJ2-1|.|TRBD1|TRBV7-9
CASSLEAGTANEQFF
TGTGCCAGCAGCTTAGAGGCCGGGACAGCCAATGAGCAGTTCTTC
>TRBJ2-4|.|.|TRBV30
CAWSVQDIQYF
TGTGCCTGGAGTGTCCAGGACATTCAGTACTTC
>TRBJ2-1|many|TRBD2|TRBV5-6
CASSDTGLASHNEQFF
TGTGCCAGCAGCGACACGGGACTAGCTTCACACAATGAGCAGTTCTTC
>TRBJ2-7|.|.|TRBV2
CGIRQALSYEQYF
TGTGGAATCAGACAGGCTCTCTCCTACGAGCAGTACTTC
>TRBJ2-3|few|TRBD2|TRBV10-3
CAIKTSTDTQYF
TGTGCCATCAAGACTAGCACCGATACGCAGTATTTT
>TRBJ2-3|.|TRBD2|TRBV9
CASSPGTSGAPGTDTQYF
TGTGCCAGCAGCCCAGGGACTAGCGGGGCCCCGGGCACAGATACGCAGTATTTT
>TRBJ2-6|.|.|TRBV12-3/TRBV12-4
CALSSRDGRRETGANVLTF
TGTGCCCTCAGTTCTCGGGACGGGAGAAGAGAAACTGGGGCCAACGTCCTGACTTTC
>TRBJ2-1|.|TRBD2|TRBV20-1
CSARSSGGASEQFF
TGCAGTGCTAGGTCAAGCGGGGGGGCAAGTGAGCAGTTCTTC
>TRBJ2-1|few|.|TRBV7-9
CASSLVGLSYNEQFF
TGTGCCAGCAGCTTAGTTGGACTGTCCTACAATGAGCAGTTCTTC
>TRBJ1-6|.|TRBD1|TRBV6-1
CASSQLPGQGFSPLHF
TGTGCCAGCAGTCAACTACCGGGACAGGGGTTCTCACCCCTCCACTTT
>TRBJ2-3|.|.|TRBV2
CASRPEPDTQYF
TGTGCCAGCAGGCCGGAACCGGATACGCAGTATTTT
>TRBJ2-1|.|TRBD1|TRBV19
CASSIVSGQGPYNEQFF
TGTGCCAGTAGTATAGTATCGGGACAGGGTCCCTACAATGAGCAGTTCTTC
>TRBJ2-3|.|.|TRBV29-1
CSVEALGSISDTQYF
TGCAGCGTTGAAGCCTTGGGGAGTATCTCAGATACGCAGTATTTT
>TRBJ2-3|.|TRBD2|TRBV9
CASSVLLAADTQYF
TGTGCCAGCAGCGTTCTACTAGCGGCAGATACGCAGTATTTT
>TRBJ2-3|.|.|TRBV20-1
CSARVGGTDTQYF
TGCAGTGCTAGGGTAGGGGGAACAGATACGCAGTATTTT
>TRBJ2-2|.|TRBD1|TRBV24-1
CATSDLGLQGANTGELFF
TGTGCCACCAGTGATTTGGGATTGCAGGGGGCGAACACCGGGGAGCTGTTTTTT
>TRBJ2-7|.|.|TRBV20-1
CSARDKVIVYEQYF
TGCAGTGCTAGAGATAAGGTAATAGTCTACGAGCAGTACTTC
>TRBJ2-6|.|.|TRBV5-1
CASSLILVGPGANVLTF
TGCGCCAGCAGCTTGATATTGGTAGGGCCTGGGGCCAACGTCCTGACTTTC
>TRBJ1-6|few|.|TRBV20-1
CSASTWNSPLHF
TGCAGTGCTTCGACTTGGAATTCACCCCTCCACTTT
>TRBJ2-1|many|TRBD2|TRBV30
CALTSSLF
TGTGCCTTGACTAGCAGCCTCTTC
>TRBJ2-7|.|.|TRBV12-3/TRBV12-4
CASSFGNYEQYF
TGTGCCAGCAGTTTCGGGAACTACGAGCAGTACTTC
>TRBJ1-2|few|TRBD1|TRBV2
CASSANPGQGRHTF
TGTGCCAGCAGTGCGAATCCGGGACAGGGGAGACACACCTTC
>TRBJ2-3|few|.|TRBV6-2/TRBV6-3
CASSALGGSRTDTQYF
TGTGCCAGCAGTGCGCTTGGGGGGTCGAGAACAGATACGCAGTATTTT
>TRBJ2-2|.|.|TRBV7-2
CASSYRQPRRPAELFF
TGTGCCAGCAGTTATAGACAGCCTAGGCGGCCCGCAGAGCTGTTTTTT
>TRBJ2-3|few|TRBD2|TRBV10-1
CASSESASGMGDTQYF
TGCGCCAGCAGTGAGTCGGCTAGCGGGATGGGAGATACGCAGTATTTT
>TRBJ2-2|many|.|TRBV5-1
CASSLAGGGELFF
TGCGCCAGCAGCTTGGCCGGGGGCGGGGAGCTGTTTTTT
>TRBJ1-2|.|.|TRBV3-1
CASSSIDINYGYTF
TGTGCCAGCAGCTCAATTGACATTAACTATGGCTACACCTTC
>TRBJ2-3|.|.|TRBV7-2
CASRLRGLGTDTQYF
TGTGCCAGCAGACTCCGGGGGCTTGGGACAGATACGCAGTATTTT
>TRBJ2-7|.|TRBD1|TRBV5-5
CASSSHRGEEQYF
TGTGCCAGCAGCTCACACAGGGGTGAGGAGCAGTACTTC
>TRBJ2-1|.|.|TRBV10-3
CANSESSGAPMYNEQFF
TGTGCCAACAGTGAGTCGTCAGGGGCCCCCATGTACAATGAGCAGTTCTTC
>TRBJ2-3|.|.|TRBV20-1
CSAKRTTSGDTQYF
TGCAGTGCCAAACGAACTACGAGCGGAGATACGCAGTATTTT
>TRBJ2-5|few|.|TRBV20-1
CSALSDGALENQYF
TGCAGTGCCCTATCCGACGGCGCACTCGAGAACCAGTACTTC
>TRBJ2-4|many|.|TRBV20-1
CSATPQGQNIQYF
TGCAGTGCGACCCCCCAGGGGCAAAACATTCAGTACTTC
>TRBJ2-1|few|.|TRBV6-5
CASSYGSGSSYNEQFF
TGTGCCAGCAGTTACGGCTCGGGGAGCTCCTACAATGAGCAGTTCTTC
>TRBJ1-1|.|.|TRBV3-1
CASSFRDSPDEAFF
TGTGCCAGCAGTTTTCGTGACAGCCCCGATGAAGCTTTCTTT
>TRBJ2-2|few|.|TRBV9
CASSVGRRGRTGELFF
TGTGCCAGCAGCGTAGGGCGGCGGGGGCGAACCGGGGAGCTGTTTTTT
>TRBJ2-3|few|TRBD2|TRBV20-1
CSADKTSGSTDTQYF
TGCAGTGCCGATAAGACTAGCGGGAGCACAGATACGCAGTATTTT
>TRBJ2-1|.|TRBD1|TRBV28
CASTPGQGAYEQFF
TGTGCCAGCACTCCGGGACAGGGGGCTTATGAGCAGTTCTTC
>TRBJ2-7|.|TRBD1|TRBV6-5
CASSYPGQGHYEQYF
TGTGCCAGCAGTTACCCGGGACAGGGACACTACGAGCAGTACTTC
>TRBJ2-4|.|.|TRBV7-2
CASSLSHAKNIQYF
TGTGCCAGCAGCTTATCCCATGCCAAAAACATTCAGTACTTC
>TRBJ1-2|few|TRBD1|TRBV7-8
CASSSTTGGLDYGYTF
TGTGCCAGCAGCTCCACGACAGGGGGCCTAGACTATGGCTACACCTTC
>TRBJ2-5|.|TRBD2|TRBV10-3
CAISESRAGRTQETQYF
TGTGCCATCAGTGAGTCGAGAGCGGGGCGGACCCAAGAGACCCAGTACTTC
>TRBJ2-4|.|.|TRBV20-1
CCARVPGRAVAKNIQYF
TGCTGTGCTAGGGTCCCCGGCAGGGCAGTAGCCAAAAACATTCAGTACTTC
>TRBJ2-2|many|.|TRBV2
CASSVRLNTGELFF
TGTGCCAGCAGTGTTCGGCTGAACACCGGGGAGCTGTTTTTT
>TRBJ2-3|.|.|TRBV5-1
CASMSGPTQYF
TGCGCCAGCATGAGCGGGCCAACGCAGTATTTT